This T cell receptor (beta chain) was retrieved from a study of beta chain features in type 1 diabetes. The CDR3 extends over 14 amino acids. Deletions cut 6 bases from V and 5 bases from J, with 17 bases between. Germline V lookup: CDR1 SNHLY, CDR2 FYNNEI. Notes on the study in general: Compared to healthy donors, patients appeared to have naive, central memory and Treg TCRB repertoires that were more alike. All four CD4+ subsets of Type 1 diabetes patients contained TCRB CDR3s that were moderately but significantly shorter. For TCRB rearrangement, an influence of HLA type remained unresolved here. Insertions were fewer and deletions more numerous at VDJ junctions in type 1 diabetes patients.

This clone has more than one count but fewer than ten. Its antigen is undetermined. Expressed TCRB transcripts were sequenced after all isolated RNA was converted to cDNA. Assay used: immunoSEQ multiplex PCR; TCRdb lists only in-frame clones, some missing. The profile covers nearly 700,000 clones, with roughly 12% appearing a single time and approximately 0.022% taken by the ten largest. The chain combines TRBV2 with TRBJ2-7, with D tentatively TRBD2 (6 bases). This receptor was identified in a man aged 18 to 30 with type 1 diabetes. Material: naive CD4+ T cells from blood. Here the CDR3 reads CASREGRLGDEQYF. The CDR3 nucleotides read TGTGCCAGCAGGGAGGGACGGCTCGGGGACGAGCAGTACTTC.